The 12 T cell receptor beta chains in this list originate from one sample, sequenced in a study of T-cell reconstitution after alpha-beta-depleted transplantation in children. The TCRbeta library incorporated unique molecular identifiers. TCRdb reprocessed the PCR reads via MiXCR and lists one record per CDR3 protein. The sample consists of approximately 6,200 distinct CDR3 sequences, about 14% of them appearing once. The input for sequencing was PBMCs, taken before TCRalphabeta/CD19-depleted stem cell transplant. The origin of the receptors is a boy younger than 18 with acute lymphoblastic leukemia, due to receive a stem cell transplant.

In its sample, this clonotype was seen a few times. The chain recombines TRBV5-6 with TRBJ2-1, with TRBD2 matching 12 bases. The CDR3 covers 16 residues. Trimming at V came to 7 bases and at J to 9 bases, leaving 14 bases not matched to a gene. The V gene's germline CDR1 is SGHDT and CDR2 YYEEEE. This chain's CDR3 is CASGPGLAGGPGEQFF. CDR3 bases: TGTGCCAGCGGCCCGGGGCTAGCGGGAGGGCCGGGTGAGCAGTTCTTC.

This clonotype was counted a few times. The chain combines TRBV10-2 with TRBJ2-6; 8 bases match TRBD1. The CDR3 length is 16 residues. Germline V gene data show CDR1 as WSHSY and CDR2 as SAAADI. The junction had 10 bases not matched to a gene; V was cut back by 10 bases and J by 2 bases. CDR3 coding DNA: TGCGCCACCAGAGGACAGGGTCTCCCTGGGGCCAACGTCCTGACTTTC. Translation gives CATRGQGLPGANVLTF.

This clonotype was seen at least ten times. The chain couples TRBV11-2 to TRBJ2-3, with 7 nucleotides matching TRBD2. Trimming took 6 bases from V and 1 from J; bases not matched to a gene: 4. The germline V gene encodes CDR1 SGHAT and CDR2 FQNNGV. The CDR3 runs 14 residues. CDR3 sequence: CASRRRGGTDTQYF. The DNA for the CDR3 is TGTGCCAGCAGACGTCGGGGGGGCACAGATACGCAGTATTTT. Full variable domain (remainder filled in from reference TRBV11-2 and TRBJ2-3): EAGVAQSPRYKIIEKRQSVAFWCNPISGHATLYWYQQILGQGPKLLIQFQNNGVVDDSQLPKDRFSAERLKGVDSTLKIQPAKLEDSAVYLCASRRRGGTDTQYFGPGTRLTVL.

On this clonotype itself: The germline gene is not matched at one end of the junction; a read error may be the cause. The rearrangement uses TRBV20-1 and TRBJ2-1; D uncertain. CDR1 and CDR2 from the germline V gene are DFQATT and SNEGSKA (reference sequence). CDR3 length: 12 amino acids. CDR3 in DNA: TGCAGTGCTGAGCGAACGTACAATGAGCTGTTCTTC. This sequence encodes CSAERTYNELFF.

Relative to its sample, this clonotype is medium-sized. Here the CDR3 reads CASSLDGTGMYNEQFF. CDR3 coding DNA: TGTGCCAGCAGCTTAGACGGGACAGGGATGTACAATGAGCAGTTCTTC. The rearrangement uses TRBV7-2 and TRBJ2-1; 9 positions agree with TRBD1. Looked up from germline, CDR1 is SGHTA and CDR2 is FQGNSA. The J segment lost 4 bases and the V segment lost 1 base, leaving 5 bases of the junction unmatched. The CDR3 runs 16 residues.

By share of the sample, this clonotype is medium-sized. The chain joins TRBV5-6 to TRBJ2-1; 10 nucleotides align to TRBD2. Germline values: CDR1 SGHDT, CDR2 YYEEEE. The CDR3 runs to 17 residues. Trimming at V came to 4 bases and at J to 2 bases, leaving 9 bases not matched to a gene. The chain's CDR3 is CASSLWTGTSAYNEQFF. The CDR3 nucleotides are TGTGCCAGCAGCCTTTGGACCGGGACTAGCGCCTACAATGAGCAGTTCTTC.

By frequency in the sample, this clonotype is medium-sized. The rearrangement links TRBV7-8 to TRBJ2-5, with TRBD1 matching over 12 bases. Germline values: CDR1 SGHVS, CDR2 FQNEAQ. V trimming: 5 bases; J trimming: 3 bases; junction bases outside the gene matches: 13. The CDR3 has 18 residues. This CDR3 reads CASSRSRLGTGGKETQYF. The CDR3 region has the DNA TGTGCCAGCAGCCGATCGAGGCTGGGGACAGGGGGCAAAGAGACCCAGTACTTC. Complete variable domain (other parts from reference TRBV7-8 and TRBJ2-5): GAGVSQSPRYKVAKRGQDVALRCDPISGHVSLFWYQQALGQGPEFLTYFQNEAQLDKSGLPSDRFFAERPEGSVSTLKIQRTQQEDSAVYLCASSRSRLGTGGKETQYFGPGTRLLVL.

Relative to its sample, this clonotype is medium-sized. The V gene is TRBV7-9, the J gene TRBJ1-2, with 9 bases identical to TRBD1. Germline values: CDR1 SEHNR, CDR2 FQNEAQ (reference sequence). The CDR3 extends over 15 amino acids. Trimming cost V 5 bases and J 2 bases; bases outside gene matches: 6. CDR3 coding DNA: TGTGCCAGCAGCATAACAGGGGGCTTCAACTATGGCTACACCTTC. It encodes CASSITGGFNYGYTF.

The gene calls are TRBV7-2 and TRBJ2-1, with TRBD2 identical over 7 bases. The CDR3 is 16 amino acids. The J segment lost 0 bases and the V segment lost 2 bases, leaving 4 bases of the junction unmatched. Germline loops: CDR1 SGHTA, CDR2 FQGNSA. In DNA, the CDR3 is TGTGCCAGCAGCTTATTTACGGGGGGCTCCTACAATGAGCAGTTCTTC. Translation: CASSLFTGGSYNEQFF.

This clonotype is categorized as medium-sized. The chain is built from TRBV7-2 and TRBJ2-3; D call uncertain. Per the germline V gene, CDR1 is SGHTA and CDR2 is FQGNSA. V was pared by 5 bases and J by 4 bases, with 10 bases between. This CDR3 has 13 residues. CDR3 DNA: TGTGCCAGCAGCCGTCAACCCTCAGATACGCAGTATTTT. It encodes CASSRQPSDTQYF. The full variable domain, its missing parts supplied by reference TRBV7-2 and TRBJ2-3, is GAGVSQSPSNKVTEKGKDVELRCDPISGHTALYWYRQSLGQGLEFLIYFQGNSAPDKSGLPSDRFSAERTGGSVSTLTIQRTQQEDSAVYLCASSRQPSDTQYFGPGTRLTVL.

The chain uses TRBV11-2 and TRBJ2-2; D is possibly TRBD1 (5 bases). The germline CDR1 and CDR2 sequences are SGHAT and FQNNGV. Deletions cut 3 bases from V and 6 bases from J, with 8 bases between. The CDR3 is made up of 13 amino acids. CDR3 in amino acids: CASSFDRAGELFF. The CDR3 nucleotides read TGTGCCAGCAGCTTCGACAGAGCCGGGGAGCTGTTTTTT.

Relative to its sample, this clonotype is medium-sized. The V and J genes are TRBV5-1 and TRBJ2-3; D is undetermined. Germline-derived CDR1 and CDR2 are SGHRS and YFSETQ. There are 15 residues in the CDR3. Trimming stripped 2 bases from V and 0 bases from J, with 10 bases between. The CDR3 DNA reads as TGCGCCAGCAGCTTCGGGCGCACTAGCACAGATACGCAGTATTTT. It specifies CASSFGRTSTDTQYF.